The entry below gives a single TCR beta chain sequence along with its context. Germline V CDR1 and CDR2: LGHDT, YNNKEL (reference sequence). V gave up 4 bases and J gave up 4 bases, with 14 bases separating them. This CDR3 has 15 residues. The data stem from a study of blood T cell repertoires in COVID-19. Study-wide background: The United States, Italy and Spain were the sources of the acute and convalescent COVID-19 samples. Sources were T cells, B-cell-depleted T cells, or PBMCs; the material itself was cDNA or gDNA.

As handled by the study authors: Amplification of reference gene primers was used by the study to estimate nucleated cell counts. Sequencing was performed with immunoSEQ multiplex PCR; in TCRdb, only in-frame clones are kept and a portion is missing. That table is the source of V, J and clone size, and D and trimming were worked out from the DNA. The sample yields around 370,000 clones, about 90% seen once. Material for sequencing was peripheral blood. V gene TRBV3-1 (or the pseudogene TRBV3-2) combines with J gene TRBJ1-5; weak D call: TRBD1 (5 bases). The receptor was derived from a man in his late teens or twenties with active or convalescent COVID-19. The CDR3 here is CASSRTSRGNQPQHF. The CDR3 DNA reads as TGTGCCAGCAGCCGAACCTCCCGGGGGAATCAGCCCCAGCATTTT.